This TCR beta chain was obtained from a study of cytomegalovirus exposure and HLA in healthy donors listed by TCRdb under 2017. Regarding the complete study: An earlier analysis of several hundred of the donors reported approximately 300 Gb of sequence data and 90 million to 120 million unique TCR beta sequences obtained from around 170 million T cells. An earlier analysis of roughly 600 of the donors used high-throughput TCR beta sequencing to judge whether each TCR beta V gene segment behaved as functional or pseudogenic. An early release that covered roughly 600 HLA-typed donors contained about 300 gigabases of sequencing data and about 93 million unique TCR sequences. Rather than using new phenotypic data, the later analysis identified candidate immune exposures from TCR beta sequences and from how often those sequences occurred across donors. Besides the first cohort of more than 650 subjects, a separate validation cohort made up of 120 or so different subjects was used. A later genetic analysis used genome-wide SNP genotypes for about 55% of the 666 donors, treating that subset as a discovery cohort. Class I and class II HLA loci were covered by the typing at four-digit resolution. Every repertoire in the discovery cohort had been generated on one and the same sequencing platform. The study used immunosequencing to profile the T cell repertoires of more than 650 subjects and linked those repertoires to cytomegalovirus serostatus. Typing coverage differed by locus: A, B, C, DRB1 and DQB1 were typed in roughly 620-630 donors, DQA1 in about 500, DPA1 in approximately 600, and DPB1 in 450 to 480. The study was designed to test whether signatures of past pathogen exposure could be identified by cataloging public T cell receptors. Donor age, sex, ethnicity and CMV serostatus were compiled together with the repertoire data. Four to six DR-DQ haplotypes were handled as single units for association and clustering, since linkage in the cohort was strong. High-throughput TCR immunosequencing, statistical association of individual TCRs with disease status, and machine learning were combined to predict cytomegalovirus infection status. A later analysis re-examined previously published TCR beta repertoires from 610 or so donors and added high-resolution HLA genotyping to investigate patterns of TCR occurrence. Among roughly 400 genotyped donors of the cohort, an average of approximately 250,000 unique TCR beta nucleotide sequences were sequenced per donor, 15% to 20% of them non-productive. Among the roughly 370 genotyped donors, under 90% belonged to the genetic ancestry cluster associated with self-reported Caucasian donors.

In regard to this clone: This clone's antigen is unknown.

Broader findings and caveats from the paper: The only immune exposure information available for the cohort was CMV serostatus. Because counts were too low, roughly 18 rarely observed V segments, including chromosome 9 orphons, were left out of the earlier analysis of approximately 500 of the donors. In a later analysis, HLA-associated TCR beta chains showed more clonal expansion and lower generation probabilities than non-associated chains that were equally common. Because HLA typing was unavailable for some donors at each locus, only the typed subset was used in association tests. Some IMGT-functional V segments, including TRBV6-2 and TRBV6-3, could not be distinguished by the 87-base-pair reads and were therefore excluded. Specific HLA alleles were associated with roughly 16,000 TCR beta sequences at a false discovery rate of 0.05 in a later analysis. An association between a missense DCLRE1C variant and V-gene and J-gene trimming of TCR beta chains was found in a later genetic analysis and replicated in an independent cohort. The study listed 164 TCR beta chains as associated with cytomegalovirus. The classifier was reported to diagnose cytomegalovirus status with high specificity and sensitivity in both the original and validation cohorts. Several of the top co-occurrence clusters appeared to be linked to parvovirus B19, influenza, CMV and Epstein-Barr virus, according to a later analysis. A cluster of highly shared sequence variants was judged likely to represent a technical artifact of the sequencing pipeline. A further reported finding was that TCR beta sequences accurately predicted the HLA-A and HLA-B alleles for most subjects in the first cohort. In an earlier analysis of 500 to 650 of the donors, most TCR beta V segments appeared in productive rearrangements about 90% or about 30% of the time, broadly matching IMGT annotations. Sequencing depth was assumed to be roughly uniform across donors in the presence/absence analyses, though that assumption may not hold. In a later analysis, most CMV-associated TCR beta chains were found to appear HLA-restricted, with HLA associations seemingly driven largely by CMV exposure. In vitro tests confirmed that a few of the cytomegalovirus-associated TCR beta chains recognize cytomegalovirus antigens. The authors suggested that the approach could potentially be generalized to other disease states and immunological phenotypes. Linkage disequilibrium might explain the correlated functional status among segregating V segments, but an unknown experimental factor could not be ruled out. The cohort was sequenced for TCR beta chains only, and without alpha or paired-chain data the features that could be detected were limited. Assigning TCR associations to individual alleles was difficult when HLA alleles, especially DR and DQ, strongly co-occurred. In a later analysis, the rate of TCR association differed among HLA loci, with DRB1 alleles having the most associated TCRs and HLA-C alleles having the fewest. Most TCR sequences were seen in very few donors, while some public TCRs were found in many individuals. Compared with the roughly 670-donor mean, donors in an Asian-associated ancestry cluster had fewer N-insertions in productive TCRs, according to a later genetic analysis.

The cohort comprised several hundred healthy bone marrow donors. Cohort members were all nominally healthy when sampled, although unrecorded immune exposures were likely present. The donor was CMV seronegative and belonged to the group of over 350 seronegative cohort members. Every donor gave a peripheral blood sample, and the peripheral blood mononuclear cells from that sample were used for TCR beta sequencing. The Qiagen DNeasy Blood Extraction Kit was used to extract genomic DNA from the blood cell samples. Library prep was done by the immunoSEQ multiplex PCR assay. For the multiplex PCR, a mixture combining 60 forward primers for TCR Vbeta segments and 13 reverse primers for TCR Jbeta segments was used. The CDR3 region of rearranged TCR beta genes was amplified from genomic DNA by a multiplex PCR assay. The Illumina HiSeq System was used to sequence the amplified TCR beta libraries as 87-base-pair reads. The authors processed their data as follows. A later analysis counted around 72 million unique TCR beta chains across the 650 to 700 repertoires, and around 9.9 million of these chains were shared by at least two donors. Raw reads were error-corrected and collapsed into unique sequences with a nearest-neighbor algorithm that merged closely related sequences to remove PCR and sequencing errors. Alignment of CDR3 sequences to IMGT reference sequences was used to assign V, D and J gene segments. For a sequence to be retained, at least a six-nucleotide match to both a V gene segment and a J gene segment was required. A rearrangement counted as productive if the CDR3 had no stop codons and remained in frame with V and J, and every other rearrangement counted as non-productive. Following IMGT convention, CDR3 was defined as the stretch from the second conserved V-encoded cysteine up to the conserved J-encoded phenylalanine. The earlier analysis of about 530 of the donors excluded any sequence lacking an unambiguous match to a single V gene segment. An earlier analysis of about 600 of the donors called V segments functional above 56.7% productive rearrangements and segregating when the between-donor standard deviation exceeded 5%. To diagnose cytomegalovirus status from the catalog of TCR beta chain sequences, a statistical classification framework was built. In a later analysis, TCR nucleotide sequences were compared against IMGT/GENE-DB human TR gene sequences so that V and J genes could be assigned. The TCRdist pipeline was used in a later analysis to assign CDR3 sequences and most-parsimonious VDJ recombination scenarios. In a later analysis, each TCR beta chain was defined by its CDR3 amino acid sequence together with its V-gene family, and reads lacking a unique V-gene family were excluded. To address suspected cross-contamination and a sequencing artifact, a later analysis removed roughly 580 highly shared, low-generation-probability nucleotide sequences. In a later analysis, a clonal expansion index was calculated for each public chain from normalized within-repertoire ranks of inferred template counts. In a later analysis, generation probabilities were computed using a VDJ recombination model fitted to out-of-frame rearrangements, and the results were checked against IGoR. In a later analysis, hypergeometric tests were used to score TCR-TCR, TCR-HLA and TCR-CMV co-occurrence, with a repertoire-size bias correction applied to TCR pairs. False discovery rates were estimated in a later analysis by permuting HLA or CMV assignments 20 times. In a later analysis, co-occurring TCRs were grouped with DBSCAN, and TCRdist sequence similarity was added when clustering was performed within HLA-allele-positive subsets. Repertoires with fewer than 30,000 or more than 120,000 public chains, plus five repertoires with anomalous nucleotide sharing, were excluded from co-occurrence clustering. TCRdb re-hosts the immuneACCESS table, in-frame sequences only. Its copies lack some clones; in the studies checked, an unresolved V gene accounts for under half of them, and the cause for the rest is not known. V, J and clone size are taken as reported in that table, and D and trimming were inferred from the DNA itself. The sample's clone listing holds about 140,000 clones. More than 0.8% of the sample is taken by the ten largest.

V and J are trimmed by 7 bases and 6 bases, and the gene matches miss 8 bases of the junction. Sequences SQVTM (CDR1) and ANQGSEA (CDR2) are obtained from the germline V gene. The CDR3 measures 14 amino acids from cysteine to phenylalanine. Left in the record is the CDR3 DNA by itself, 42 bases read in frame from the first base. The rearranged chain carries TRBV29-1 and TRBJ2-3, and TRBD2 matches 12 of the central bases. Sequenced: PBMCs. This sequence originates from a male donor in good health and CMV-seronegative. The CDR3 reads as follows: CSAGLAGLGDTQYF. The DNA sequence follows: TGCAGCGCTGGACTAGCGGGGCTGGGGGATACGCAGTATTTT.